These 20 T cell receptor beta chains came from one sample sequenced in a study of T cell responses to AZD1222 COVID-19 vaccine. Sequencing used immunoSEQ multiplex PCR; TCRdb keeps in-frame clones, though not all of them. The table lists more than 90,000 clones, approximately 83% of them singletons. The specimen comprised peripheral blood, sampled on day 0 of AZD1222 vaccination. The receptor set was obtained from an adult in good health.

V usage is TRBV9 and J usage is TRBJ1-2; TRBD1 is a possible D gene (6 bases). In germline, CDR1 is SGDLS, CDR2 YYNGEE. The CDR3 is made up of 14 amino acids. V lost 6 bases to trimming and J lost 2 bases, with 14 bases between them. CDR3 sequence reads: CASTPDRKNYGYTF. The CDR3 DNA reads as TGTGCCAGCACCCCGGACAGAAAGAACTATGGCTACACCTTC.

This chain connects TRBV6-4 to TRBJ2-1; 9 bases align to TRBD1. The CDR3 contains 14 residues. Germline values: CDR1 MRHNA, CDR2 SNTAGT. With 8 bases clipped from V and 6 bases from J, the junction kept 8 bases outside the gene matches. CDR3 sequence (DNA): TGTGCCAGCGGACGGGACAGGGTTGCCAATGAGCAGTTCTTC. Translation: CASGRDRVANEQFF.

The chain couples TRBV28 to TRBJ2-5; D call uncertain. CDR1 is MDHEN, CDR2 SYDVKM, per germline. Trimming cost V 5 bases and J 2 bases, with 9 bases left between them. The CDR3 loop spans 13 amino acids. This chain's CDR3 is CASSQTTQETQYF. CDR3 nucleotides: TGTGCCAGCAGTCAAACAACTCAAGAGACCCAGTACTTC.

A single count supports this clone. The chain employs TRBV5-5 and TRBJ1-1; D not certain. In germline, CDR1 is SGHKS, CDR2 YYEKEE (reference sequence). V dropped 2 bases and J dropped 6 bases, with 11 bases sitting between them. There are 13 residues in the CDR3. The CDR3 spells CASSFTSNAEAFF. CDR3 coding DNA: TGTGCCAGCAGCTTCACTTCAAATGCTGAAGCTTTCTTT.

This clone has more than one count but fewer than ten. This chain joins TRBV5-1 and TRBJ1-6, with 8 bases identical to TRBD1. Trimming at V came to 0 bases and at J to 3 bases, leaving 2 bases not matched to a gene. The CDR3 length is 16 residues. Germline CDR1 SGHRS, CDR2 YFSETQ. The CDR3 spells CASSLAGQGYNSPLHF. CDR3 coding DNA: TGCGCCAGCAGCTTGGCCGGACAGGGCTATAATTCACCCCTCCACTTT. The full variable domain, in which reference TRBV5-1 and TRBJ1-6 provide the parts outside the CDR3, is KAGVTQTPRYLIKTRGQQVTLSCSPISGHRSVSWYQQTPGQGLQFLFEYFSETQRNKGNFPGRFSGRQFSNSRSEMNVSTLELGDSALYLCASSLAGQGYNSPLHFGNGTRLTVT.

This rearrangement joins TRBV24-1 to TRBJ2-7; TRBD1 is a possible D gene (6 bases). Per germline, CDR1 KGHDR and CDR2 SFDVKD. The V gene lost 4 bases and the J gene lost 2 bases, with 11 bases spanning the gap. The CDR3 is 14 amino acids. The CDR3 reads CATSDARGPYEQYF. DNA of the CDR3: TGTGCCACCAGTGACGCCAGGGGTCCCTACGAGCAGTACTTC.

In regard to this clone: No DNA is shown, since the ends of the CDR3 on it are uncertain; the CDR3 is the one TCRdb lists. CDR3 in amino acids: CASSTSGPQETQYF. V and J are TRBV28 and TRBJ2-5. The V gene's germline CDR1 is MDHEN and CDR2 SYDVKM. The CDR3 extends over 14 residues, inclusive of both ends.

About this clone: At one boundary the junction diverges from the germline segment, which might be a read error. The V and J genes are TRBV3-1 (or the pseudogene TRBV3-2) and TRBJ2-3; TRBD1 agrees at 7 bases. Germline V lookup: CDR1 LGHDT, CDR2 YNNKEL (reference sequence). This CDR3 spans 16 amino acids. CDR3 bases: TGTGCCAGCAGCCAAGAGGCTCGACCACGGACAGGTACGCAGTATTTT. Protein: CASSQEARPRTGTQYF.

The chain employs TRBV2 and TRBJ1-6; 7 bases map to TRBD1. Trimming at V came to 8 bases and at J to 7 bases, leaving 5 bases not matched to a gene. The CDR3 is 13 residues long. CDR1 and CDR2 from the germline V gene are SNHLY and FYNNEI. The CDR3 sequence is CASGGQINSPLHF. CDR3 DNA: TGTGCCAGCGGGGGACAGATAAATTCACCCCTCCACTTT.

V gene TRBV18 combines with J gene TRBJ1-5; D unclear. This CDR3 is built from 14 residues. Germline V gene data show CDR1 as KGHSH and CDR2 as LQKENI. The V end was cut by 6 bases, the J end by 3 bases, with 12 bases between. The CDR3 region is CASSRAFLNQPQHF. CDR3 in DNA: TGTGCCAGCTCTCGGGCCTTCCTCAATCAGCCCCAGCATTTT.

The chain combines TRBV30 with TRBJ1-5; D remains unclear. This CDR3 is 15 amino acids long. V was shortened by 0 bases and J by 0 bases, with 9 bases between the two germline ends. The germline V gene encodes CDR1 GTSNPN and CDR2 SVGIG (reference sequence). The CDR3 region is CAWSVTGYSNQPQHF. In DNA, the CDR3 is TGTGCCTGGAGTGTAACCGGTTATAGCAATCAGCCCCAGCATTTT.

V gene TRBV9 combines with J gene TRBJ2-1; 7 bases match TRBD1. Per germline, CDR1 SGDLS and CDR2 YYNGEE. V lost 4 bases to trimming and J lost 6 bases; unmatched junction nucleotides: 13. CDR3 length: 16 residues. DNA of the CDR3: TGTGCCAGCAGCTCCCGGACAGGCCCCTATGGCAATGAGCAGTTCTTC. Translated: CASSSRTGPYGNEQFF. The variable domain in full, completed from reference TRBV9 and TRBJ2-1, reads DSGVTQTPKHLITATGQRVTLRCSPRSGDLSVYWYQQSLDQGLQFLIQYYNGEERAKGNILERFSAQQFPDLHSELNLSSLELGDSALYFCASSSRTGPYGNEQFFGPGTRLTVL.

V and J are TRBV5-8 and TRBJ2-7; D is ambiguous. This CDR3 spans 12 amino acids. Trimming removed 3 bases from V and 2 bases from J, with 6 bases in between. Germline loops: CDR1 SGHTS, CDR2 YDEGEE. The CDR3 DNA follows: TGTGCCAGCAGCTCACAAACCTACGAGCAGTACTTC. Its protein product is CASSSQTYEQYF. Complete variable domain (other parts from reference TRBV5-8 and TRBJ2-7): EAGVTQSPTHLIKTRGQQATLRCSPISGHTSVYWYQQALGLGLQFLLWYDEGEERNRGNFPPRFSGRQFPNYSSELNVNALELEDSALYLCASSSQTYEQYFGPGTRLTVT.

The chain links TRBV27 to TRBJ2-6; D call uncertain. V lost 5 bases and J 0 bases, leaving 8 bases between the germline ends. This CDR3 is 15 amino acids long. Germline V gene lookup returns CDR1 MNHEY and CDR2 SMNVEV (reference sequence). CDR3 in amino acids: CASSGQRSGANVLTF. CDR3 nucleotide sequence: TGTGCCAGCAGTGGTCAGCGCTCTGGGGCCAACGTCCTGACTTTC.

CDR3 DNA: TGTGCCAGCCGAAAGACAGGGGGCGCGAGGGAGACCCAGTACTTC. This sequence encodes CASRKTGGARETQYF. V gene TRBV28 combines with J gene TRBJ2-5; 10 bases map to TRBD1. Germline V lookup: CDR1 MDHEN, CDR2 SYDVKM. CDR3 length: 15 amino acids. Trimming at V came to 8 bases and at J to 5 bases, leaving 11 bases not matched to a gene.

The chain employs TRBV19 and TRBJ2-6; no firm D call. Per the germline V gene, CDR1 is LNHDA and CDR2 is SQIVND (reference sequence). The CDR3 spans 12 residues. V was cut by 4 bases and J by 8 bases, with 6 bases left in between. In nucleotides, the CDR3 is TGTGCCAGTAGTACACAGTCCAACGTCCTGACTTTC. As protein: CASSTQSNVLTF.

The J gene is TRBJ2-7, the V gene TRBV5-1; 7 bases fit TRBD1. Germline V gene lookup returns CDR1 SGHRS and CDR2 YFSETQ. Losses at the gene ends were 4 bases for V and 1 base for J; bases not matched to a gene: 5. The CDR3 is 14 amino acids. The CDR3 spells CASSEGQASYEQYF. The CDR3 DNA is TGCGCCAGCAGCGAAGGACAGGCGTCCTACGAGCAGTACTTC.

This clone has a single count. The V gene is TRBV6-5, the J gene TRBJ2-3; a possible D gene is TRBD2 (5 bases). This CDR3 contains 13 residues. CDR1 is MNHEY and CDR2 is SVGAGI in the germline V gene. Trimming left V 8 bases short and J 3 bases short, with 12 bases between. CDR3 protein: CASEEVGTDTQYF. The CDR3 DNA follows: TGTGCCAGCGAGGAGGTGGGGACAGATACGCAGTATTTT.

This chain connects TRBV5-4 to TRBJ2-7; TRBD2 might be the D (6 bases). Looked up from germline, CDR1 is SGHNT and CDR2 is YYREEE (reference sequence). V was trimmed by 2 bases and J by 0 bases, leaving 12 bases between them. CDR3 size: 15 residues. CDR3 sequence reads: CASSFRDGSSYEQYF. The DNA for the CDR3 is TGTGCCAGCAGCTTCCGGGACGGGAGCTCCTACGAGCAGTACTTC.

A few counts support this clone. V gene TRBV6-5 combines with J gene TRBJ2-5, with a weak D call TRBD1 (6 bases). Trimming pared 2 bases from V and 5 bases from J, leaving 15 bases between. The CDR3 consists of 15 residues. CDR1 and CDR2 (germline): MNHEY, SVGAGI. CDR3 sequence: CASSYQRMGAETQYF. The DNA of the CDR3 is TGTGCCAGCAGTTACCAGAGGATGGGGGCGGAGACCCAGTACTTC.